This T cell receptor (beta chain) derives from a study of cytomegalovirus exposure and HLA in healthy donors. Study results and caveats: It was assumed in the presence/absence analyses that sequencing depth was roughly uniform across donors.

Between the trimmed V and J ends, which lost 6 bases and 4 bases, there was a span of 15 bases. The germline gives CDR1 MDHEN, CDR2 SYDVKM. This CDR3 region has 14 residues. In the case of this clone: Its antigen is as yet unknown.

A multiplex PCR was run with 60 Vbeta primers and 13 Jbeta primers. Some clones are missing from TCRdb's copy, which holds only in-frame ones; the method was immunoSEQ multiplex PCR. The data show 75,000 to 90,000 clones, with 70% to 80% seen just once and around 3.4% held by the top ten. Sequenced material: PBMCs. The J gene is TRBJ1-2, the V gene TRBV28; D is possibly TRBD1 (5 bases). The TCR sequence derives from a man in his fifties or sixties in good health and CMV-seronegative. This CDR3 is CASRRQILSYGYTF. CDR3 sequence (DNA): TGTGCCAGCAGGAGACAGATACTCTCCTATGGCTACACCTTC.